This T cell receptor (beta chain) was profiled in a study of T cell responses to AZD1222 COVID-19 vaccine. The table came from immunoSEQ multiplex PCR; TCRdb's copy has only in-frame clones and leaves some out. The data hold about 120,000 clones, with 87% observed a single time. Germline V gene data show CDR1 as MDHEN and CDR2 as SYDVKM. Trimming cost V 1 base and J 1 base, with 7 bases left between them. This CDR3 contains 14 residues. Study results and limitations: Just a handful of AZD1222 recipients were seropositive at baseline. Across the whole spike, CD4 TCRs peaked at regions 160-218 and 743-854.

A remark on this clone: The antigen remains undetermined.

The sequenced sample was peripheral blood, obtained on day 0 of AZD1222 vaccination. The chain joins TRBV28 to TRBJ2-5; D gene ambiguous. The receptor comes from an adult in good health. CDR3 bases: TGTGCCAGCAGTTTATTGTCAGTCCAAGAGACCCAGTACTTC. Its protein is CASSLLSVQETQYF.